This T cell receptor beta chain was captured in a study of T cell responses to AZD1222 COVID-19 vaccine (dated by TCRdb to the early 2020s). For context, the study as a whole: A total of 233 trial participants underwent TCR sequencing, of whom roughly 210 had received two doses of AZD1222 and about 25 had received two doses of the MenACWY control vaccine. Trial participants were enrolled by age into 18-55, 56-69 and 70-plus year subgroups, with approximately 160, 26 and 62 TCR-sequenced participants respectively.

Results and caveats for the whole study, not just this receptor: Vaccine-associated CD4 TCRs spanned the whole spike protein, with dominant responses in regions 160-218 and 743-854. Because no day 14 peak-response samples were available, the repertoires could be characterized only after the peak T cell response. Nearly half of unique spike-specific TCRs reportedly recognized epitopes outside regions mutated in the B.1.351 and B.1.1.7 variants. Participants were mostly white British and included more females than males, and it was suggested by the authors that clonal diversity may have been underestimated. The 56-69-year group was small, and its depth increase did not reach significance, likely because of low power. Conclusions about previously exposed vaccinees are limited, since just five or six AZD1222 recipients were seropositive for SARS-CoV-2 at baseline. After two AZD1222 doses, both the breadth and the depth of spike-specific TCRs were significantly higher than at day 0 and than in MenACWY recipients.

The CDR3 regions of human TCRbeta chains were subjected to immunosequencing. On the authors' methods: Repertoire TCRs were matched against a reference library of SARS-CoV-2-specific TCRs generated with the MIRA antigen-specificity platform. Breadth was defined as the fraction of unique TCRs that were SARS-CoV-2-associated, and depth was defined as the fraction of total T cells that were SARS-CoV-2-associated. Using the MIRA data, each spike-specific TCR was mapped to the spike region that the TCR reacts to and placed in a CD4 or CD8 class. Log10-transformed breadth and depth values were compared by one-way ANOVA with Sidak's multiple comparisons tests. TCRdb retrieved this table from immuneACCESS and kept in-frame rearrangements only. Not all clones are present; in checked studies, unresolved V genes account for under half, and no reason is known for the remainder. That table furnishes V, J and clone size, whereas the DNA furnished D and trimming. This sample comprises tens of thousands of clones, approximately 90% of them detected only once. Of the sample, approximately 10% falls within the top ten clones.

Turning to this clone: No cognate antigen has been identified for it. Base qualities are not provided; no much larger clone lies one nucleotide away.

Clipping removes 2 bases from V and 7 bases from J, with 4 as the unmatched junction base count. The CDR3 spans 13 residues, from the cysteine through the phenylalanine. CDR3 DNA is the only sequence kept; it has 39 bases, read in frame from the first base. For CDR1 and CDR2, the germline V gene lists SGHRS and YFSETQ. The time point label here, explained by the study, means: about 28 days (+/-7) after the second vaccine dose. AZD1222 recipients given second doses at about 4 weeks or at about 12 weeks were pooled, since spike-specific TCR depth and breadth were not found to differ between the two schedules. The vaccinee samples were drawn from two UK trials, COV001 and COV002, one of which was a single-blind randomized controlled phase 2/3 trial testing AZD1222 (ChAdOx1 nCoV-19) in healthy adults. For TCRbeta chain sequencing, PBMC samples from trial participants were taken at day 0 and at day 28 after the second dose.

The chain was built from TRBV5-1 and TRBJ1-1; 8 nucleotides in the junction match TRBD1. The clonotype comes from an adult who received the AZD1222 COVID-19 vaccine. Sequences were derived from peripheral blood, sampled 28 days after the second AZD1222 dose. The bases read TGCGCCAGCAGCTTTGGACAGGGCCTTGAAGCTTTCTTT. It translates to CASSFGQGLEAFF. The CDR3, completed at both ends by the reference TRBV5-1 and TRBJ1-1 genes, gives the full variable domain KAGVTQTPRYLIKTRGQQVTLSCSPISGHRSVSWYQQTPGQGLQFLFEYFSETQRNKGNFPGRFSGRQFSNSRSEMNVSTLELGDSALYLCASSFGQGLEAFFGQGTRLTVV.